This passage covers 21 T cell receptor beta chains from one sample sequenced in a study of beta chain features in type 1 diabetes. The isolated RNA, all of it, was reverse transcribed, so expressed TCRB transcripts were what got sequenced. Assay used: immunoSEQ multiplex PCR; TCRdb lists only in-frame clones, some missing. The data hold under 950,000 clones, with roughly 15% observed a single time. Specimen: naive CD4+ T cells from blood. These TCRs come from a woman between 18 and 29 years old in good health.

This clone was seen a few times. The chain employs TRBV28 and TRBJ2-7, with D perhaps TRBD1 (8 bases). The CDR3 consists of 14 residues. V lost 6 bases and J lost 4, with 16 bases in between. In germline, CDR1 is MDHEN, CDR2 SYDVKM. The CDR3 DNA is TGTGCCAGCAGCACACAGGGGGAGGGGTACGAGCAGTACTTC. Its protein is CASSTQGEGYEQYF.

The J gene is TRBJ2-7, the V gene TRBV19; 10 bases match TRBD1. V was clipped by 7 bases and J by 4 bases; unmatched bases: 13. This CDR3 comprises 16 residues. Per the germline V gene, CDR1 is LNHDA and CDR2 is SQIVND (reference sequence). The CDR3 DNA follows: TGTGCCAGTACCCCAGGCGGGGACAGGGGCTGGTACGAGCAGTACTTC. Translated: CASTPGGDRGWYEQYF.

This clone was seen only a few times. The chain has TRBV29-1 and TRBJ1-1; 9 bases line up with TRBD1. CDR1 and CDR2 from the germline V gene are SQVTM and ANQGSEA. CDR3 length: 13 amino acids. V lost 3 bases, J lost 8 bases, and 7 bases stayed unmatched. CDR3: CSVEGQGSLEAFF. The CDR3, as DNA: TGCAGCGTTGAGGGACAGGGAAGTCTCGAAGCTTTCTTT.

This clone was detected only a few times. The chain combines TRBV11-2 with TRBJ2-5; 7 nucleotides line up with TRBD1. The trim removed 2 bases at V and 2 bases at J, leaving 8 bases unmatched. The CDR3 extends over 16 amino acids. CDR1 and CDR2 (germline): SGHAT, FQNNGV. This CDR3 reads CASSLHRDSGQETQYF. CDR3 nucleotides: TGTGCCAGCAGCTTACATAGGGACAGTGGGCAAGAGACCCAGTACTTC.

This chain connects TRBV15 to TRBJ2-7; perhaps D is TRBD1 or TRBD2 (5 bases each). The CDR3 runs 15 residues. Germline-derived CDR1 and CDR2 are LNHNV and YYDKDF (reference sequence). Trimming pared 3 bases from V and 0 bases from J, leaving 12 bases between. CDR3 loop: CATSSLGRSSYEQYF. Written as DNA, the CDR3 is TGTGCCACCAGCAGTTTGGGACGGAGCTCCTACGAGCAGTACTTC.

J is TRBJ1-3 and V is TRBV9, with D unresolved. The V and J ends lost 0 bases and 0 bases respectively, with 10 bases between them. CDR1 SGDLS and CDR2 YYNGEE come from the germline V gene. The CDR3 spans 16 residues. The CDR3 loop is CASSVGGWGSGNTIYF. DNA for the CDR3: TGTGCCAGCAGCGTAGGAGGCTGGGGCTCTGGAAACACCATATATTTT.

This clone showed up just a few times. The chain has TRBV5-6 and TRBJ2-3, with 10 bases matching TRBD2. Germline assignment: CDR1 SGHDT and CDR2 YYEEEE. The V gene end was trimmed by 1 base and the J gene end by 0 bases; junction bases not matched to a gene: 2. This CDR3 is 16 amino acids long. CDR3 nucleotides: TGTGCCAGCAGCTTGACTAGCGGGGCTAGCACAGATACGCAGTATTTT. It encodes CASSLTSGASTDTQYF.

This clone showed up just a few times. CDR3 loop: CASSVDRGITEAFF. The DNA of the CDR3 is TGTGCCAGCAGCGTAGATCGGGGAATCACTGAAGCTTTCTTT. V gene TRBV9 combines with J gene TRBJ1-1; D is unresolved. The CDR3 contains 14 residues. The V gene lost 0 bases and the J gene lost 4 bases, with 10 bases spanning the gap. Germline values: CDR1 SGDLS, CDR2 YYNGEE. Full variable domain (missing parts from reference TRBV9 and TRBJ1-1): DSGVTQTPKHLITATGQRVTLRCSPRSGDLSVYWYQQSLDQGLQFLIQYYNGEERAKGNILERFSAQQFPDLHSELNLSSLELGDSALYFCASSVDRGITEAFFGQGTRLTVV.

V gene TRBV10-2 combines with J gene TRBJ2-7, with D possibly matching TRBD2 (6 bases). The germline gives CDR1 WSHSY, CDR2 SAAADI. The V gene lost 3 bases and the J gene lost 0 bases, with 12 bases spanning the gap. The CDR3 runs 15 residues. The CDR3 bases are TGCGCCAGCAGTGACGGAGGGAGTCCCTCCTACGAGCAGTACTTC. This translates into CASSDGGSPSYEQYF.

The chain combines TRBV5-8 with TRBJ1-1, with TRBD1 matching 9 bases. This CDR3 has 16 amino acids. The germline V gene has CDR1 SGHTS and CDR2 YDEGEE. The junction had 10 bases not matched to a gene; V was cut back by 4 bases and J by 3 bases. DNA for the CDR3: TGTGCCAGCAGCCAGGGAGGACAGGGGTGGGACACTGAAGCTTTCTTT. Its translation is CASSQGGQGWDTEAFF.

The genes are TRBV4-3 and TRBJ2-1; 8 nucleotides agree with TRBD2. The CDR3 runs to 17 residues. After removal of 2 bases from V and 6 bases from J, the junction contained 12 bases not matched to a gene. CDR1 LGHNA and CDR2 YSLEER come from the germline V gene. CDR3 region: CASSQPPQAGALNEQFF. For the CDR3, the DNA is TGCGCCAGCAGCCAACCCCCCCAAGCGGGAGCCCTCAATGAGCAGTTCTTC.

This sequence joins TRBV27 and TRBJ2-7; 7 bases fit TRBD2. Per the germline V gene, CDR1 is MNHEY and CDR2 is SMNVEV (reference sequence). CDR3 length: 14 amino acids. V lost 6 bases to trimming and J lost 3 bases; unmatched junction nucleotides: 8. CDR3 loop: CASRRGLVGYEQYF. In nucleotides, the CDR3 is TGTGCCAGCAGAAGAGGACTAGTAGGCTACGAGCAGTACTTC.

This clone occurred a few times. The chain links TRBV28 to TRBJ2-1; TRBD2 matches 12 bases. CDR1 MDHEN and CDR2 SYDVKM come from the germline V gene. The CDR3 extends over 17 amino acids. Germline trimming cut 6 bases from V and 6 bases from J; bases unmatched to any gene: 12. In nucleotides, the CDR3 is TGTGCCAGCAGCCCTATTAAATGGACTAGCGGGACCAATGAGCAGTTCTTC. Residues: CASSPIKWTSGTNEQFF. Full variable domain (missing parts from reference TRBV28 and TRBJ2-1): DVKVTQSSRYLVKRTGEKVFLECVQDMDHENMFWYRQDPGLGLRLIYFSYDVKMKEKGDIPEGYSVSREKKERFSLILESASTNQTSMYLCASSPIKWTSGTNEQFFGPGTRLTVL.

The V call is TRBV28, the J call TRBJ2-6; D gene uncertain. The V end was cut by 8 bases, the J end by 0 bases, with 14 bases between. Germline CDR1 MDHEN, CDR2 SYDVKM. This CDR3 has 16 amino acids. Here the CDR3 reads CASLPARFSGANVLTF. The DNA for the CDR3 is TGTGCCAGCTTACCAGCCCGTTTCTCTGGGGCCAACGTCCTGACTTTC.

The chain recombines TRBV6-5 with TRBJ2-7; D unresolved. Germline-derived CDR1 and CDR2 are MNHEY and SVGAGI. V lost 8 bases and J 7 bases, leaving 18 bases between the germline ends. This CDR3 comprises 13 residues. This chain's CDR3 is CASAAVRVGEQYF. The CDR3 DNA is TGTGCCAGCGCCGCCGTAAGGGTTGGGGAGCAGTACTTC.

This clone was counted only a few times. The V and J genes are TRBV15 and TRBJ2-7; D is unclear. The CDR3 runs 15 residues. V was pared by 0 bases and J by 2 bases, with 11 bases between. Germline lookup yields CDR1 LNHNV and CDR2 YYDKDF (reference sequence). CDR3 DNA sequence: TGTGCCACCAGCAGAGATTTCCGGTTACCCTACGAGCAGTACTTC. Translating gives CATSRDFRLPYEQYF.

The rearrangement uses TRBV7-2 and TRBJ2-3; TRBD2 is a possible D gene (6 bases). The CDR3 has 17 amino acids. Trimming left V 2 bases short and J 0 bases short, with 15 bases between. Germline V gene sequence: CDR1 SGHTA, CDR2 FQGNSA. The CDR3 protein is CASSLQTLATSTDTQYF. CDR3 DNA: TGTGCCAGCAGCTTACAAACTCTAGCGACTAGCACAGATACGCAGTATTTT.

The chain uses TRBV11-3 and TRBJ2-2; 11 nucleotides line up with TRBD2. This CDR3 is built from 14 residues. The germline gives CDR1 SGHNT, CDR2 YENEEA. V shed 5 bases, J shed 7 bases, and the junction held 3 bases outside the gene matches. This CDR3 is CASSPGLAGGELFF. The CDR3 DNA reads TGTGCCAGCAGCCCCGGACTAGCGGGCGGGGAGCTGTTTTTT. The full variable domain, rest sourced from reference TRBV11-3 and TRBJ2-2, is EAGVVQSPRYKIIEKKQPVAFWCNPISGHNTLYWYLQNLGQGPELLIRYENEEAVDDSQLPKDRFSAERLKGVDSTLKIQPAELGDSAVYLCASSPGLAGGELFFGEGSRLTVL.

The chain recombines TRBV18 with TRBJ2-2, with D maybe TRBD1 (7 bases). The CDR3 extends over 16 amino acids. V was clipped by 3 bases and J by 3 bases, with 14 bases between them. Germline V gene lookup returns CDR1 KGHSH and CDR2 LQKENI. CDR3 coding DNA: TGTGCCAGCTCACCGAGACAGGGACTTTACACCGGGGAGCTGTTTTTT. As protein: CASSPRQGLYTGELFF. Full variable domain (outside the CDR3, taken from reference TRBV18 and TRBJ2-2): NAGVMQNPRHLVRRRGQEARLRCSPMKGHSHVYWYRQLPEEGLKFMVYLQKENIIDESGMPKERFSAEFPKEGPSILRIQQVVRGDSAAYFCASSPRQGLYTGELFFGEGSRLTVL.

For this clone: Other DNA sequences from this sample encode an identical CDR3 as well. V usage is TRBV27 and J usage is TRBJ2-7, with D hard to call. This CDR3 has 13 amino acids. CDR1 MNHEY and CDR2 SMNVEV come from the germline V gene (reference sequence). The V and J ends lost 3 bases and 2 bases respectively, with 8 bases between them. This CDR3 is CASSLRQTYEQYF. CDR3 nucleotide sequence: TGTGCCAGCAGTTTGAGGCAGACCTACGAGCAGTACTTC.

This clone was observed a few times. The sample holds other DNA sequences that translate to the same CDR3. The gene calls are TRBV19 and TRBJ2-5, with D perhaps being TRBD1 or TRBD2 (5 bases each). Trimming left V 1 base short and J 5 bases short, with 5 bases between. The CDR3 has 12 amino acids. Germline V CDR1 and CDR2: LNHDA, SQIVND (reference sequence). Written as DNA, the CDR3 is TGTGCCAGTAGTATAGGGGGGGAGACCCAGTACTTC. Translation: CASSIGGETQYF.